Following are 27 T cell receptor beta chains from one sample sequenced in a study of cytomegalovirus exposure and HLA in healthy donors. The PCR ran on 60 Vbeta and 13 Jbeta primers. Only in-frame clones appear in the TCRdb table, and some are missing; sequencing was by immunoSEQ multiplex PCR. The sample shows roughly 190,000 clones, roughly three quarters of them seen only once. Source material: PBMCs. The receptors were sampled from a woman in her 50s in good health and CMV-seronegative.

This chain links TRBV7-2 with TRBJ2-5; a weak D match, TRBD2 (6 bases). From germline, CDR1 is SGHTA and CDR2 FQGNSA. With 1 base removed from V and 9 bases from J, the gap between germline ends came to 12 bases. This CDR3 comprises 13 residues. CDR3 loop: CASSLGAGGAQYF. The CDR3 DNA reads TGTGCCAGCAGCTTAGGAGCGGGCGGGGCCCAGTACTTC.

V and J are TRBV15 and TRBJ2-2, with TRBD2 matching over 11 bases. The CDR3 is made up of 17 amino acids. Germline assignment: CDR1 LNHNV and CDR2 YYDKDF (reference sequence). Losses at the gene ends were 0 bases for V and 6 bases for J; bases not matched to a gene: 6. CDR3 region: CATSRDLLAGVAGELFF. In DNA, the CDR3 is TGTGCCACCAGCAGAGACCTACTAGCGGGGGTAGCCGGGGAGCTGTTTTTT.

In nucleotides, the CDR3 is TGTGCCACCGGTCGTGGGGGCAGGGGTGAAAAACTGTTTTTT. The encoded protein is CATGRGGRGEKLFF. The V call is TRBV15, the J call TRBJ1-4; TRBD1 is a possible D gene (6 bases). The CDR3 spans 14 residues. Trimming stripped 8 bases from V and 7 bases from J, with 17 bases between. Germline CDR1 LNHNV, CDR2 YYDKDF (reference sequence). The full variable domain, rest sourced from reference TRBV15 and TRBJ1-4, is DAMVIQNPRYQVTQFGKPVTLSCSQTLNHNVMYWYQQKSSQAPKLLFHYYDKDFNNEADTPDNFQSRRPNTSFCFLDIRSPGLGDTAMYLCATGRGGRGEKLFFGSGTQLSVL.

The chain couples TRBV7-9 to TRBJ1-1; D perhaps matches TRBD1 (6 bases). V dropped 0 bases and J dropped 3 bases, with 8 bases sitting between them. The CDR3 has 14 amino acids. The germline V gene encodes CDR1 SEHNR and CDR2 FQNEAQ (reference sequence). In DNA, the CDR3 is TGTGCCAGCAGCTTAGCAGGGGGTCACACTGAAGCTTTCTTT. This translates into CASSLAGGHTEAFF.

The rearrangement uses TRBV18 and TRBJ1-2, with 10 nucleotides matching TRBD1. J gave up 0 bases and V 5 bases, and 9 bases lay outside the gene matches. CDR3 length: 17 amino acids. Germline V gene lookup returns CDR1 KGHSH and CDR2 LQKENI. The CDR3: CASSSAYGQGANYGYTF. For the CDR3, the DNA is TGTGCCAGCTCATCCGCCTACGGACAGGGGGCTAACTATGGCTACACCTTC.

The CDR3 sequence is CASSSGTATYNEQFF. CDR3 sequence (DNA): TGTGCCAGCAGCTCGGGGACAGCTACTTACAATGAGCAGTTCTTC. The chain is built from TRBV7-2 and TRBJ2-1, with 7 bases aligning to TRBD1. The CDR3 extends over 15 amino acids. J lost 4 bases, V lost 4 bases, and 7 bases had no gene match. CDR1 SGHTA and CDR2 FQGNSA come from the germline V gene.

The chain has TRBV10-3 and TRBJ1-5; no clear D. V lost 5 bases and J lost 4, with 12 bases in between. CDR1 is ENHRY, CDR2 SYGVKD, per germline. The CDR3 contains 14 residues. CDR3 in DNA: TGTGCCATCAGTTCGCACGGGGATAATCAGCCCCAGCATTTT. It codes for CAISSHGDNQPQHF.

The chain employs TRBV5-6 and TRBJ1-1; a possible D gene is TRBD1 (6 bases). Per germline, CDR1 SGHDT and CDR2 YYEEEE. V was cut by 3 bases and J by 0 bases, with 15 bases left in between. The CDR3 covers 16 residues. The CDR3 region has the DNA TGTGCCAGCAGCTCGATAACCACAGGGTTGAACACTGAAGCTTTCTTT. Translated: CASSSITTGLNTEAFF.

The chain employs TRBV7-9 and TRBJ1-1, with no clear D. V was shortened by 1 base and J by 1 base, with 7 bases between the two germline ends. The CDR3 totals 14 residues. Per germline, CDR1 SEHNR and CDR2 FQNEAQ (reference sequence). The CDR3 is CASSLGPRNTEAFF. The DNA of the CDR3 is TGTGCCAGCAGCTTAGGCCCTAGGAACACTGAAGCTTTCTTT.

CDR3 residues: CASSPGTGVAETQYF. The CDR3 DNA sequence: TGTGCCAGCAGCCCAGGGACAGGAGTTGCGGAGACCCAGTACTTC. V gene TRBV7-8 combines with J gene TRBJ2-5; the match to TRBD1 covers 8 bases. The CDR3 is 15 residues long. Looked up from germline, CDR1 is SGHVS and CDR2 is FQNEAQ. With V trimmed by 5 bases and J by 5 bases, 10 bases remained unmatched.

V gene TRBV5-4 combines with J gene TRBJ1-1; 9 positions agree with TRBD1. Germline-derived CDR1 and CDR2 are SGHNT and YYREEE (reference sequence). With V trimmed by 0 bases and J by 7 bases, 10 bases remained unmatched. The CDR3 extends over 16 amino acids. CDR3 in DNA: TGTGCCAGCAGCTTGGCGGTCGGGACAGGGAAAGGTGAAGCTTTCTTT. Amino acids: CASSLAVGTGKGEAFF.

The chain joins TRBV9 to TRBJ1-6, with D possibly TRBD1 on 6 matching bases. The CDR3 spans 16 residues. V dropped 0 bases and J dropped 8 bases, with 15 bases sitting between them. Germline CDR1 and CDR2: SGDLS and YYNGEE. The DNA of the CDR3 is TGTGCCAGCAGCGTAGATCCCAGGGGTTTCGATTCACCCCTCCACTTT. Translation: CASSVDPRGFDSPLHF.

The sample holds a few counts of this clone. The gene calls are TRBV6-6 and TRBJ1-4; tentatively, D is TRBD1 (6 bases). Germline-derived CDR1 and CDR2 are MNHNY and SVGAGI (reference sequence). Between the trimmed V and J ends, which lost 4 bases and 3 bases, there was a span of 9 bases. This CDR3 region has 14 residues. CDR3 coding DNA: TGTGCCAGCAGTTGGGGGGGCTCTAATGAAAAACTGTTTTTT. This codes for CASSWGGSNEKLFF.

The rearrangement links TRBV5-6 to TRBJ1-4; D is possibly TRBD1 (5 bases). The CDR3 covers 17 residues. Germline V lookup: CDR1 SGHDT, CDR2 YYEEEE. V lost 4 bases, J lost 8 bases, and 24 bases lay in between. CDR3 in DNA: TGTGCCAGCAGCCTACCACAGAAGAATCTCCGGGGGGAAAAACTGTTTTTT. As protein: CASSLPQKNLRGEKLFF.

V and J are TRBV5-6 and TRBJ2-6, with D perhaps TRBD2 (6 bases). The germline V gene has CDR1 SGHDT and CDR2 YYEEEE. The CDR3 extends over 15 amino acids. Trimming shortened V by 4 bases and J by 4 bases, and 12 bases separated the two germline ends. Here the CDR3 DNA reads TGTGCCAGCAGCCCGGAGGGGTCCGGGGCCAACGTCCTGACTTTC. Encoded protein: CASSPEGSGANVLTF.

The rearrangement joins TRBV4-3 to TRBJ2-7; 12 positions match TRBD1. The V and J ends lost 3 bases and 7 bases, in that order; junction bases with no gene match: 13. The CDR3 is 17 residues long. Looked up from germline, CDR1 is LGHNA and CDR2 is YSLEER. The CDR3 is CASSQGAWGQGAFEQYF. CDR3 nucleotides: TGCGCCAGCAGCCAGGGTGCCTGGGGACAGGGGGCGTTTGAGCAGTACTTC.

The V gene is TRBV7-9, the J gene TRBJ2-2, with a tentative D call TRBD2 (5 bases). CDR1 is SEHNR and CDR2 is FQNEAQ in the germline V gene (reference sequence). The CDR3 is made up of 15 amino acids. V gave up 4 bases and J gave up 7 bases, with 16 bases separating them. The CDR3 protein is CASSSSGSQFGELFF. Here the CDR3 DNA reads TGTGCCAGCAGCTCTTCGGGGTCCCAATTCGGGGAGCTGTTTTTT.

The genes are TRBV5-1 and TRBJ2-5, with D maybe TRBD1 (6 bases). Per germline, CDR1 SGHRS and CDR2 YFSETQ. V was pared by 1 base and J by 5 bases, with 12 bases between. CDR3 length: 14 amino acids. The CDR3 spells CASSLTTGRETQYF. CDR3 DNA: TGCGCCAGCAGCTTGACGACAGGACGGGAGACCCAGTACTTC.

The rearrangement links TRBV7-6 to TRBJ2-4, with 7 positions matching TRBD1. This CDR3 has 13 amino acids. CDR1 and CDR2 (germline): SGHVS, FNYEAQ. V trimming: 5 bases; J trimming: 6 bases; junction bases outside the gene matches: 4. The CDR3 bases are TGTGCCAGCAGCAGGGGGCCGGGAAACATTCAGTACTTC. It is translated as CASSRGPGNIQYF.

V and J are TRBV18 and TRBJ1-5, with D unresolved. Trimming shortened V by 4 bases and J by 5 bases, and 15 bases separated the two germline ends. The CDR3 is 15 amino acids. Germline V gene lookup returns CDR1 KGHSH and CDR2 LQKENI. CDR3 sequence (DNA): TGTGCCAGCTCACGTCCCGGTGAACTTGATCAGCCCCAGCATTTT. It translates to CASSRPGELDQPQHF.

CDR3 nucleotides: TGTGCCAGCAGCTTAGTGGGGGGTCGGGAGACCCAGTACTTC. This codes for CASSLVGGRETQYF. V usage is TRBV7-8 and J usage is TRBJ2-5; D might be TRBD2 (6 bases). This CDR3 is 14 amino acids long. Per germline, CDR1 SGHVS and CDR2 FQNEAQ. Deletions cut 1 base from V and 5 bases from J, with 11 bases between.

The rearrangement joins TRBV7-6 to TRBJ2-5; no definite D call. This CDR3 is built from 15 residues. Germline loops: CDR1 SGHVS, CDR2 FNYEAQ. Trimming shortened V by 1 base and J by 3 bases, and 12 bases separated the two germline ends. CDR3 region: CASSLGATDKETQYF. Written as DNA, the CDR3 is TGTGCCAGCAGCTTAGGGGCTACAGACAAAGAGACCCAGTACTTC. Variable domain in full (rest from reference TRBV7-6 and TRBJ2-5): GAGVSQSPRYKVTKRGQDVALRCDPISGHVSLYWYRQALGQGPEFLTYFNYEAQQDKSGLPNDRFSAERPEGSISTLTIQRTEQRDSAMYRCASSLGATDKETQYFGPGTRLLVL.

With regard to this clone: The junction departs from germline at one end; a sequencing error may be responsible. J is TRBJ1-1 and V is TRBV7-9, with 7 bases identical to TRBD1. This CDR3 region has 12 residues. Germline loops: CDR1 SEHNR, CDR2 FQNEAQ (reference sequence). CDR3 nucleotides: TGTTCCAGCAGACTAACAGGGGCTGAAGCTTTCTTT. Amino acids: CSSRLTGAEAFF.

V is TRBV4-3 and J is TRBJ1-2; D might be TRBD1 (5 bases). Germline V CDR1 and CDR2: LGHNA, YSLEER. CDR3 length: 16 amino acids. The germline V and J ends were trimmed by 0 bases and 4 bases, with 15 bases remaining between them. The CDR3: CASSQEALSRVYGYTF. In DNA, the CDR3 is TGCGCCAGCAGCCAAGAGGCGCTCAGCAGGGTCTATGGCTACACCTTC.

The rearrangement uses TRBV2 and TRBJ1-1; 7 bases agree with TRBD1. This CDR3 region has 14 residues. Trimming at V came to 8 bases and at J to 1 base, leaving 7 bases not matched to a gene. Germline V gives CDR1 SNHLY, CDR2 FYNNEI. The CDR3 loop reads CASGHRGKNTEAFF. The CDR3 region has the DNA TGTGCCAGCGGACACAGGGGAAAGAACACTGAAGCTTTCTTT. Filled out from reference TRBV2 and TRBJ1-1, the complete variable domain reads EPEVTQTPSHQVTQMGQEVILRCVPISNHLYFYWYRQILGQKVEFLVSFYNNEISEKSEIFDDQFSVERPDGSNFTLKIRSTKLEDSAMYFCASGHRGKNTEAFFGQGTRLTVV.

Written as DNA, the CDR3 is TGTGCCAGCAGCTTAGAGTTCGGAGGGGGGGAGCTGTTTTTT. It yields the protein CASSLEFGGGELFF. The V gene is TRBV7-9, the J gene TRBJ2-2; a weak D match, TRBD2 (6 bases). Germline assignment: CDR1 SEHNR and CDR2 FQNEAQ (reference sequence). The ends were cut back, 1 base at V and 8 bases at J, with 11 bases in the middle. There are 14 residues in the CDR3.

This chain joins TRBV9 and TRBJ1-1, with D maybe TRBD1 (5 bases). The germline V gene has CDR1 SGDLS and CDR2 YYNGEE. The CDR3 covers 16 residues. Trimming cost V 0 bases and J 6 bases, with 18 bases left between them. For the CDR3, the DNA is TGTGCCAGCAGCGTAGGGGCGGGCGGGGGGTTCCCTGAAGCTTTCTTT. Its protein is CASSVGAGGGFPEAFF. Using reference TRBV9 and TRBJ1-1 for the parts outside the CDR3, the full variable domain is DSGVTQTPKHLITATGQRVTLRCSPRSGDLSVYWYQQSLDQGLQFLIQYYNGEERAKGNILERFSAQQFPDLHSELNLSSLELGDSALYFCASSVGAGGGFPEAFFGQGTRLTVV.